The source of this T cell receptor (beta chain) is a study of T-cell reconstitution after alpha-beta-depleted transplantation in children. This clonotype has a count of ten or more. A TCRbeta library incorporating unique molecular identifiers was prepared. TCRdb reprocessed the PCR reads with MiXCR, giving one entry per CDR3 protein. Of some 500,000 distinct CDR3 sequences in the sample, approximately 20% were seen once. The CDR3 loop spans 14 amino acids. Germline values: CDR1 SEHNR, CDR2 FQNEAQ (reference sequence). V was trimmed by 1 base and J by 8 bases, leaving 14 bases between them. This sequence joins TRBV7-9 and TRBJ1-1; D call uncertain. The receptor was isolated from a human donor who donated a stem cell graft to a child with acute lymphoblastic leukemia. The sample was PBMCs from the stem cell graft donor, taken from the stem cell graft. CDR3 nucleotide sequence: TGTGCCAGCAGCTTAGGTGACGGGTTAGGGGAAGCTTTCTTT. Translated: CASSLGDGLGEAFF.